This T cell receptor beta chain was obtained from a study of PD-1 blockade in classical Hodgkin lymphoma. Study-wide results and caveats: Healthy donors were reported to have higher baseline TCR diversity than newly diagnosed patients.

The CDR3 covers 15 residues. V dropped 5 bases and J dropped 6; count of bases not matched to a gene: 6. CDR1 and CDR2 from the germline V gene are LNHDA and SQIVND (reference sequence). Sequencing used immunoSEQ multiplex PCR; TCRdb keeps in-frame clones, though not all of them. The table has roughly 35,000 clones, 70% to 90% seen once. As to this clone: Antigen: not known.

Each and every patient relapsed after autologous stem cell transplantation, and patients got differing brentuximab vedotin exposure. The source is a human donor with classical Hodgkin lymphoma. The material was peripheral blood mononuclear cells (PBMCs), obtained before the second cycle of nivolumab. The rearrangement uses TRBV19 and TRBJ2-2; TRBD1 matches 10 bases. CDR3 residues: CASSARDRGPGELFF. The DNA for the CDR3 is TGTGCCAGTAGTGCCCGGGACAGGGGTCCCGGGGAGCTGTTTTTT.